This passage covers 22 T cell receptor beta chains from one sample sequenced in a study of blood T cell repertoires in COVID-19. The repertoire was sequenced with immunoSEQ multiplex PCR; TCRdb's copy has only in-frame clones and lacks some. The sample holds around 190,000 clones, 85% seen once. Sequenced material: peripheral blood. These receptors originate from a woman aged 55-70 years with acute or convalescent COVID-19.

This clone was observed once. The genes are TRBV24-1 and TRBJ2-1, with TRBD2 matching 8 bases. CDR3 length: 17 residues. V lost 3 bases and J lost 9; bases outside the gene matches: 15. Germline V lookup: CDR1 KGHDR, CDR2 SFDVKD. The CDR3 DNA is TGTGCCACCAGTGATCCGACTAGCGCCCACCTCAGGGGTGAGCAGTTCTTC. As protein: CATSDPTSAHLRGEQFF.

The chain employs TRBV24-1 and TRBJ1-5; 9 positions match TRBD1. Germline V gene data show CDR1 as KGHDR and CDR2 as SFDVKD. The ends lost 4 bases at V and 8 bases at J; junction bases unmatched: 8. The CDR3 extends over 15 amino acids. CDR3 protein: CATSEGQGDIKPQHF. CDR3 in DNA: TGTGCCACCAGTGAGGGACAGGGAGACATCAAGCCCCAGCATTTT.

Here the CDR3 reads CASSSLSGGGGETQYF. The CDR3 region has the DNA TGTGCCAGCAGTTCCCTTTCCGGGGGAGGAGGAGAGACCCAGTACTTC. The gene calls are TRBV27 and TRBJ2-5; D might be TRBD2 (6 bases). With 4 bases removed from V and 4 bases from J, the gap between germline ends came to 19 bases. Germline CDR1 MNHEY, CDR2 SMNVEV (reference sequence). The CDR3 contains 16 residues.

The chain joins TRBV7-3 to TRBJ2-3; D is possibly TRBD2 (5 bases). Looked up from germline, CDR1 is SGHTA and CDR2 is FQGTGA. This CDR3 is 13 amino acids long. The V gene lost 5 bases and the J gene lost 2 bases, with 8 bases spanning the gap. DNA of the CDR3: TGTGCCAGCAGCCCCGACTACACAGATACGCAGTATTTT. It encodes CASSPDYTDTQYF.

The chain combines TRBV20-1 with TRBJ2-3, with D possibly being TRBD2 (6 bases). V lost 6 bases and J lost 7, with 8 bases in between. CDR1 is DFQATT, CDR2 SNEGSKA, per germline (reference sequence). This CDR3 region has 10 residues. This chain's CDR3 is CSALAHTQYF. In DNA form, the CDR3 reads TGCAGTGCCCTAGCGCATACGCAGTATTTT.

V usage is TRBV3-1 (or the pseudogene TRBV3-2) and J usage is TRBJ1-1; possibly TRBD1 for D (5 bases). Germline V gene lookup returns CDR1 LGHDT and CDR2 YNNKEL (reference sequence). This CDR3 has 15 residues. V lost 2 bases and J lost 5, with 15 bases in between. The CDR3 sequence is CASSQRPGGGTEAFF. The CDR3 bases are TGTGCCAGCAGCCAACGGCCCGGGGGGGGGACTGAAGCTTTCTTT.

This rearrangement joins TRBV7-8 to TRBJ2-3; 15 positions agree with TRBD2. This CDR3 spans 18 amino acids. With 1 base clipped from V and 3 bases from J, the junction kept 5 bases outside the gene matches. Germline V gene data show CDR1 as SGHVS and CDR2 as FQNEAQ. The CDR3 DNA follows: TGTGCCAGCAGCTTAGGGACTAGCGGGAGGGTTGGAACAGATACGCAGTATTTT. It specifies CASSLGTSGRVGTDTQYF.

The rearrangement links TRBV11-1 to TRBJ2-1; 10 nucleotides align to TRBD2. This CDR3 has 16 residues. Germline V gene lookup returns CDR1 SGHAT and CDR2 FQDESV (reference sequence). V lost 1 base to trimming and J lost 6 bases; unmatched junction nucleotides: 6. CDR3 sequence reads: CASSLGPSGSINEQFF. The CDR3 DNA sequence: TGTGCCAGCAGCTTAGGGCCTAGCGGGAGTATCAATGAGCAGTTCTTC.

The chain is built from TRBV27 and TRBJ2-1; tentatively, D is TRBD1 (6 bases). Germline V gene lookup returns CDR1 MNHEY and CDR2 SMNVEV (reference sequence). The CDR3 is made up of 16 amino acids. Trimming left V 8 bases short and J 0 bases short, with 17 bases between. CDR3 protein: CASHTRTASSYNEQFF. The CDR3 bases are TGTGCCAGCCATACCCGGACAGCGAGCTCCTACAATGAGCAGTTCTTC.

This rearrangement joins TRBV27 to TRBJ2-5; the match to TRBD2 covers 7 bases. The CDR3 consists of 13 residues. Losses at the gene ends were 4 bases for V and 5 bases for J; bases not matched to a gene: 4. Germline loops: CDR1 MNHEY, CDR2 SMNVEV (reference sequence). The CDR3 DNA reads as TGTGCCAGCAGTTCGCTGGGGGGGGAGACCCAGTACTTC. Translating gives CASSSLGGETQYF.

The genes are TRBV29-1 and TRBJ2-2, with TRBD1 as a possible D gene (6 bases). The V gene lost 4 bases and the J gene lost 5 bases, with 14 bases spanning the gap. The CDR3 length is 14 residues. The V gene's germline CDR1 is SQVTM and CDR2 ANQGSEA. Written as DNA, the CDR3 is TGCAGCGTTGGGGGGCAGGCTAGGACCGGGGAGCTGTTTTTT. Translation: CSVGGQARTGELFF.

The rearrangement uses TRBV4-1 and TRBJ2-7; 9 bases match TRBD2. This CDR3 is built from 16 residues. CDR1 MGHRA and CDR2 YSYEKL come from the germline V gene. Germline trimming cut 5 bases from V and 7 bases from J; bases unmatched to any gene: 15. CDR3 protein: CASSLDGGSGSVEQYF. CDR3 bases: TGCGCCAGCAGCTTAGACGGTGGTAGCGGGAGTGTAGAGCAGTACTTC.

The rearrangement uses TRBV7-3 and TRBJ2-4; 7 positions match TRBD2. Germline CDR1 reads SGHTA; CDR2 reads FQGTGA. The V and J ends lost 6 bases and 8 bases, in that order; junction bases with no gene match: 7. The length of the CDR3 is 13 residues. The CDR3 DNA follows: TGTGCCAGCAGTTCCGGGGGGAGAGACATTCAGTACTTC. Translated, it gives CASSSGGRDIQYF.

The rearrangement joins TRBV5-1 to TRBJ1-1; 9 bases map to TRBD1. Germline V lookup: CDR1 SGHRS, CDR2 YFSETQ. This CDR3 contains 15 residues. The V segment lost 5 bases and the J segment 1 base; nucleotides outside the gene matches: 6. In DNA form, the CDR3 reads TGCGCCAGCAGACAGAGACAGGGGGGGAACACTGAAGCTTTCTTT. This translates into CASRQRQGGNTEAFF.

The rearrangement joins TRBV5-1 to TRBJ1-2; 7 positions match TRBD1. Looked up from germline, CDR1 is SGHRS and CDR2 is YFSETQ. J lost 3 bases, V lost 3 bases, and 2 bases had no gene match. The CDR3 sequence is 13 residues long. The CDR3 region has the DNA TGCGCCAGCAGCTGGGGGACAGACTATGGCTACACCTTC. Protein sequence: CASSWGTDYGYTF.

This chain uses TRBV28 with TRBJ1-2, with D uncertain. This CDR3 has 12 residues. Germline V gene lookup returns CDR1 MDHEN and CDR2 SYDVKM. Deletions cut 8 bases from V and 4 bases from J, with 11 bases between. The chain's CDR3 is CASVHSGYGYTF. CDR3 sequence (DNA): TGTGCCAGCGTGCATAGTGGCTATGGCTACACCTTC.

The rearrangement joins TRBV19 to TRBJ1-2; TRBD1 matches 9 bases. From germline, CDR1 is LNHDA and CDR2 SQIVND (reference sequence). The CDR3 loop spans 16 amino acids. The junction had 7 bases not matched to a gene; V was cut back by 1 base and J by 4 bases. CDR3 residues: CASSIARDRESYGYTF. CDR3 sequence (DNA): TGTGCCAGTAGTATAGCCCGGGACAGGGAGTCCTATGGCTACACCTTC.

The chain employs TRBV5-1 and TRBJ2-4; D is perhaps TRBD1 (6 bases). CDR1 SGHRS and CDR2 YFSETQ come from the germline V gene. V was cut by 3 bases and J by 15 bases, with 19 bases left in between. The CDR3 extends over 13 amino acids. The CDR3 region is CASSYNDRLLGYF. For the CDR3, the DNA is TGCGCCAGCAGCTATAACGACAGGCTCTTGGGGTACTTC.

The genes are TRBV5-6 and TRBJ1-1; TRBD1 matches at 7 bases. V shed 4 bases, J shed 0 bases, and the junction held 12 bases outside the gene matches. Per germline, CDR1 SGHDT and CDR2 YYEEEE. This CDR3 contains 17 residues. In nucleotides, the CDR3 is TGTGCCAGCAGCCCATTCCGACAGGGCACCGTGAACACTGAAGCTTTCTTT. It encodes CASSPFRQGTVNTEAFF.

The chain has TRBV13 and TRBJ1-2; D is undetermined. The CDR3 spans 13 residues. Between the trimmed V and J ends, which lost 3 bases and 3 bases, there was a span of 8 bases. Looked up from germline, CDR1 is PRHDT and CDR2 is FYEKMQ (reference sequence). The CDR3 here is CASSFWADYGYTF. CDR3 nucleotides: TGTGCCAGCAGCTTCTGGGCTGACTATGGCTACACCTTC.

The chain joins TRBV5-1 to TRBJ2-1; the match to TRBD2 covers 12 bases. V was pared by 4 bases and J by 6 bases, with 8 bases of the junction left unmatched. The CDR3 loop spans 16 amino acids. Germline assignment: CDR1 SGHRS and CDR2 YFSETQ. The CDR3 is CASSPFLAGGGNEQFF. The CDR3 DNA reads as TGCGCCAGCAGCCCATTTCTAGCGGGAGGGGGCAATGAGCAGTTCTTC.

This sequence joins TRBV4-1 and TRBJ1-1; TRBD1 matches at 7 bases. The CDR3 contains 14 residues. V was pared by 5 bases and J by 1 base, with 4 bases of the junction left unmatched. Per the germline V gene, CDR1 is MGHRA and CDR2 is YSYEKL. CDR3: CASSIRTGNTEAFF. CDR3 nucleotides: TGCGCCAGCAGCATTCGGACAGGGAACACTGAAGCTTTCTTT.